The text below deals with one T cell receptor beta chain. The V gene's germline CDR1 is MDHEN and CDR2 SYDVKM. With 3 bases removed from V and 4 bases from J, the gap between germline ends came to 12 bases. The CDR3 extends over 15 amino acids. These data originate in a study of T cell changes during pregnancy in multiple sclerosis. Sequencing was performed with immunoSEQ multiplex PCR; in TCRdb, only in-frame clones are kept and a portion is missing. The repertoire has around 42,000 clones, about 90% of them found once; the top ten carry approximately 5.3%. This receptor was identified in a female donor in good health, enrolled as a control in a pregnancy study. Sequencing used peripheral blood, obtained in the first trimester of pregnancy. The chain joins TRBV28 to TRBJ1-4; D is unclear. The CDR3 bases are TGTGCCAGCAGTTTCAACGTGGCAGTTAATGAAAAACTGTTTTTT. This codes for CASSFNVAVNEKLFF.